This entry lists 5 T cell receptor beta chains sequenced from one sample in a study of shared clonotypes between healthy human individuals. Terminally differentiated effector memory CD45RA+ cells were excluded by CCR7 positive selection of CD45RO-negative cells. This table comes from immunoSEQ multiplex PCR, and its TCRdb copy is limited to in-frame clones, with some not included. Here the sample spans around 2.1 million clones, about 92% being singletons. The sample consisted of naive CD8+ T cells from PBMCs. Source of these receptors: a man aged 18 to 30 in good health. Some clones in this sample may be carry-over from other donors' samples.

The genes are TRBV27 and TRBJ1-5; D unclear. V dropped 5 bases and J dropped 0 bases, with 17 bases sitting between them. The CDR3 loop spans 17 amino acids. The germline V gene has CDR1 MNHEY and CDR2 SMNVEV (reference sequence). The CDR3 bases are TGTGCCAGCAGTAAAGGAATAGGACGGTATAGCAATCAGCCCCAGCATTTT. Translating gives CASSKGIGRYSNQPQHF.

The chain couples TRBV15 to TRBJ2-7; D assignment may be TRBD1 or TRBD2 (5 bases each). There are 14 residues in the CDR3. Germline CDR1 LNHNV, CDR2 YYDKDF (reference sequence). V was clipped by 5 bases and J by 2 bases, with 13 bases between them. This chain's CDR3 is CATSYGTGTYEQYF. In DNA form, the CDR3 reads TGTGCCACCAGCTATGGGACGGGGACCTACGAGCAGTACTTC.

The count of this clone is one. The CDR3 protein is CASRHRVNEQFF. CDR3 coding DNA: TGTGCCAGCAGGCACAGGGTTAATGAGCAGTTCTTC. This chain joins TRBV28 and TRBJ2-1; TRBD1 might be the D (6 bases). Trimming left V 6 bases short and J 7 bases short, with 10 bases between. Looked up from germline, CDR1 is MDHEN and CDR2 is SYDVKM. The CDR3 has 12 residues.

V usage is TRBV11-2 and J usage is TRBJ2-7; D is uncertain. Germline loops: CDR1 SGHAT, CDR2 FQNNGV. The ends were cut back, 2 bases at V and 3 bases at J, with 5 bases in the middle. CDR3 length: 12 amino acids. In nucleotides, the CDR3 is TGTGCCAGCAGCTTATACAGCTACGAGCAGTACTTC. This codes for CASSLYSYEQYF. The variable domain in full, completed from reference TRBV11-2 and TRBJ2-7, reads EAGVAQSPRYKIIEKRQSVAFWCNPISGHATLYWYQQILGQGPKLLIQFQNNGVVDDSQLPKDRFSAERLKGVDSTLKIQPAKLEDSAVYLCASSLYSYEQYFGPGTRLTVT.

V gene TRBV11-2 combines with J gene TRBJ1-1; TRBD1 matches 8 bases. Trimming took 0 bases from V and 3 from J; bases not matched to a gene: 15. Germline V gene data show CDR1 as SGHAT and CDR2 as FQNNGV. The CDR3 spans 19 residues. CDR3 residues: CASSLDRTGRESPDTEAFF. DNA of the CDR3: TGTGCCAGCAGCTTAGATCGGACAGGGCGTGAGTCTCCGGACACTGAAGCTTTCTTT.